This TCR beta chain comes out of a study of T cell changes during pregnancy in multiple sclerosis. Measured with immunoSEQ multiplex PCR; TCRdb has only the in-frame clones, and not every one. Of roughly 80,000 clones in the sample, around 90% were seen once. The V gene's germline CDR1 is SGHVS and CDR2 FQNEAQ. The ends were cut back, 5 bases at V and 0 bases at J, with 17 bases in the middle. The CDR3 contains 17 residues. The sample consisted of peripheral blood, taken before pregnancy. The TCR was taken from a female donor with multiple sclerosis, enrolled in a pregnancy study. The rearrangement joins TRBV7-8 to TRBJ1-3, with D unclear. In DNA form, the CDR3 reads TGTGCCAGCAGCCCCAGATGGCCCCCCTTCTCTGGAAACACCATATATTTT. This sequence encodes CASSPRWPPFSGNTIYF.